This TCR beta chain derives from a study of Ad26.COV2.S vaccination and SARS-CoV-2 variants. Profiling relied on immunoSEQ multiplex PCR, and the TCRdb table lists in-frame clones only, not all of them. The profile shows about 350,000 clones, about 88% of them singletons. Treatment in this sample: some 20 received Ad26.COV2.S at low or high dose, single or two shots; about 5 received placebo; per-sample allocation not given. The samples were gathered on day 63 after the first injection of vaccine or placebo. The clonotype originates from a person aged 18 to 65 who received the Ad26.COV2.S COVID-19 vaccine or a placebo. Sequencing was performed on peripheral blood, taken in a trial of Ad26.COV2.S vaccine versus placebo.

The CDR3, as DNA: TGTGCCAGCAGCCAAGGGCAGGGGGGGAATTCACCCCTCCACTTT. It is translated as CASSQGQGGNSPLHF. The chain links TRBV3-1 (or the pseudogene TRBV3-2) to TRBJ1-6; 7 bases align to TRBD1. This CDR3 spans 15 amino acids. Germline V gene data show CDR1 as LGHDT and CDR2 as YNNKEL (reference sequence). Germline trimming cut 1 base from V and 7 bases from J; bases unmatched to any gene: 4.